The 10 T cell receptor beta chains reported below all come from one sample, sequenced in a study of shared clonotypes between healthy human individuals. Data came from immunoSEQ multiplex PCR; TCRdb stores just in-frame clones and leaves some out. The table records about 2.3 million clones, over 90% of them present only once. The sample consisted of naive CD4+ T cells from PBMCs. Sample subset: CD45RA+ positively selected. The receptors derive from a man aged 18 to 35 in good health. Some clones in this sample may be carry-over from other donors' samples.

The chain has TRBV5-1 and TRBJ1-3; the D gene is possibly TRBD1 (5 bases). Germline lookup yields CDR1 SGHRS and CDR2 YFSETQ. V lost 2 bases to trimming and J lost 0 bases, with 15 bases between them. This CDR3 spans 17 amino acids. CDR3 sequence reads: CASSLYPPTVSGNTIYF. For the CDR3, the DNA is TGCGCCAGCAGCTTATACCCCCCGACAGTCTCTGGAAACACCATATATTTT.

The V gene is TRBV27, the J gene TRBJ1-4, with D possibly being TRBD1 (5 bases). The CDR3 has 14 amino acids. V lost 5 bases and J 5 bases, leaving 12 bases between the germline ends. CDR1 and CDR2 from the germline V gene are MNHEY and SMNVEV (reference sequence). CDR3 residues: CASSRWGENEKLFF. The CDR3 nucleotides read TGTGCCAGCAGTAGGTGGGGGGAGAATGAAAAACTGTTTTTT.

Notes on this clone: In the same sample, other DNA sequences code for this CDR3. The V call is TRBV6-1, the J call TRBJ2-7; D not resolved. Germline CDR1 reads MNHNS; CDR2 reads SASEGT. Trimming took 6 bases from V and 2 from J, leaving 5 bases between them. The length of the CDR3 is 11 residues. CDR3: CASSEPYEQYF. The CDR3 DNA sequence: TGTGCCAGCAGCGAACCCTACGAGCAGTACTTC.

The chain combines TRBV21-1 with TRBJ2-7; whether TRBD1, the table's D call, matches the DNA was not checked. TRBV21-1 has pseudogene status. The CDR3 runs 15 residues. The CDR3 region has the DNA TGTGCCAGCAGCAAGGGACAGCCGCTCACCTACGAGCAGTACTTC. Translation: CASSKGQPLTYEQYF.

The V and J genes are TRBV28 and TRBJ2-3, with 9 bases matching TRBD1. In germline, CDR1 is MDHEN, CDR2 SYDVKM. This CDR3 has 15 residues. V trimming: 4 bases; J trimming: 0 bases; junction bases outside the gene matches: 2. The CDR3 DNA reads TGTGCCAGCAGTTCCGGACAGGGGAGCACAGATACGCAGTATTTT. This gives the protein CASSSGQGSTDTQYF.

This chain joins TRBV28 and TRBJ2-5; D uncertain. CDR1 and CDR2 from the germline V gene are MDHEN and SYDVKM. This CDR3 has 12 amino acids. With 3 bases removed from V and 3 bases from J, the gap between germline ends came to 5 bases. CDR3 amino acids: CASSFQEETQYF. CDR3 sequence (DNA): TGTGCCAGCAGTTTCCAGGAAGAGACCCAGTACTTC.

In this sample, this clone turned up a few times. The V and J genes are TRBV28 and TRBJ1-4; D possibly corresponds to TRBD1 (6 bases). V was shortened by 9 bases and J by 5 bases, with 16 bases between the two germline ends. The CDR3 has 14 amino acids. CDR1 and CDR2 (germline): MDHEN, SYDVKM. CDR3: CASTGGLGNEKLFF. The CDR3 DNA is TGTGCCAGTACTGGGGGGCTCGGAAATGAAAAACTGTTTTTT.

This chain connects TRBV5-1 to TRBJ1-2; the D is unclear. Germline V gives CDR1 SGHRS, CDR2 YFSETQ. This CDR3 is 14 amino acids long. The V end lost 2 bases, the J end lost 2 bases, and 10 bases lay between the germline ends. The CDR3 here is CASSLSIRNYGYTF. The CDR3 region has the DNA TGCGCCAGCAGCTTAAGTATTAGGAACTATGGCTACACCTTC.

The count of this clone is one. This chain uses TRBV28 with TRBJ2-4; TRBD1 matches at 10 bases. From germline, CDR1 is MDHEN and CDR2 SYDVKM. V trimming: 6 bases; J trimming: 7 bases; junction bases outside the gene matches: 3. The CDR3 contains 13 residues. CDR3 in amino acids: CASRTDRGNIQYF. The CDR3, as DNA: TGTGCCAGCAGGACGGACAGGGGGAACATTCAGTACTTC.

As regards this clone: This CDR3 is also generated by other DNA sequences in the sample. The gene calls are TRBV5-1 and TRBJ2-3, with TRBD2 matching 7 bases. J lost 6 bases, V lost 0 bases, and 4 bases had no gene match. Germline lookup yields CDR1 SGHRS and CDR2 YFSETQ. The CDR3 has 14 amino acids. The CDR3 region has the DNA TGCGCCAGCAGCTTGGGGACTAGTGCTGATACGCAGTATTTT. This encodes CASSLGTSADTQYF.